A selection of T cell receptor beta chains follows, all from one sample in a study of shared clonotypes between healthy human individuals. This table comes from immunoSEQ multiplex PCR, and its TCRdb copy is limited to in-frame clones, with some not included. This table has millions of clones, just over 90% appearing once. The sequenced material came from naive CD4+ T cells sorted from blood. The receptor set was obtained from a man aged 18 to 29 in good health. The CDR3 runs from the conserved cysteine through the conserved F or W. A D gene is named only where the DNA matches it firmly. Expanded clones get a size class; other rows say once, few or many, or leave the size out.

>TRBD2|TRBV12-5|TRBJ2-3|-
CASGLSGRSTDTQYF
TGTGCTAGTGGCCTTAGCGGGAGGAGCACAGATACGCAGTATTTT
>-|TRBV5-6|TRBJ2-2|-
CASSLRALREEKVGELFF
TGTGCCAGCAGCTTGAGGGCACTGCGGGAAGAAAAGGTCGGGGAGCTGTTTTTT
>TRBD1|TRBV27|TRBJ2-1|once
CASRRDRITGNEQFF
TGTGCCAGCAGACGGGACAGGATTACGGGCAATGAGCAGTTCTTC
>-|TRBV6-6|TRBJ1-5|once
CASSSRGQPQHF
TGTGCCAGCAGTTCCCGGGGTCAGCCCCAGCATTTT
>-|TRBV4-1|TRBJ2-6|-
CASSHQTPGSSGANVLTF
TGCGCCAGCAGCCACCAGACCCCCGGGAGCTCTGGGGCCAACGTCCTGACTTTC
>TRBD1|TRBV11-3|TRBJ2-7|-
CASSITGGEQYF
TGTGCCAGCAGCATCACAGGGGGCGAGCAGTACTTC
>-|TRBV29-1|TRBJ2-5|-
CSVGLRLQETQYF
TGCAGCGTTGGTCTTCGCCTCCAAGAGACCCAGTACTTC
>TRBD1|TRBV7-2|TRBJ1-2|once
CASSSTGAPYGYTF
TGTGCCAGCAGCTCCACAGGGGCCCCTTATGGCTACACCTTC
>TRBD1|TRBV6-5|TRBJ2-1|-
CASSYGGTGADNEQFF
TGTGCCAGCAGTTACGGCGGGACAGGGGCGGACAATGAGCAGTTCTTC
>-|TRBV6-6|TRBJ1-1|-
CASSLLTGTEAFF
TGTGCCAGCAGTTTACTCACTGGCACTGAAGCTTTCTTT
>TRBD1|TRBV18|TRBJ1-2|few
CASSRTGGNYGYTF
TGTGCCAGCTCAAGGACAGGGGGCAACTATGGCTACACCTTC
>-|TRBV5-6|TRBJ1-2|-
CASSLTANYGYTF
TGTGCCAGCAGCTTGACAGCAAACTATGGCTACACCTTC
>-|TRBV18|TRBJ2-2|-
CASSPTEGLSTGELFF
TGTGCCAGCTCACCCACAGAAGGTCTTAGCACCGGGGAGCTGTTTTTT
>-|TRBV7-9|TRBJ2-5|few
CASSLGLETQYF
TGTGCCAGCAGCTTAGGGTTGGAGACCCAGTACTTC
>-|TRBV18|TRBJ1-3|-
CASSPPNSGSGNTIYF
TGTGCCAGCTCACCACCGAATAGCGGCTCTGGAAACACCATATATTTT
>-|TRBV7-6|TRBJ2-1|-
CASSLAANEQFF
TGTGCCAGCAGCTTGGCCGCTAATGAGCAGTTCTTC
>-|TRBV29-1|TRBJ1-1|-
CSALMYGGTEAFF
TGCAGCGCCCTTATGTACGGGGGGACTGAAGCTTTCTTT
>-|TRBV5-1|TRBJ1-2|-
CASSPSTVYGYTF
TGCGCCAGCAGCCCCTCGACAGTTTATGGCTACACCTTC
>-|TRBV7-9|TRBJ2-3|-
CASSLEGGGSDTQYF
TGTGCCAGCAGCTTAGAAGGGGGAGGGTCAGATACGCAGTATTTT
>TRBD1|TRBV5-1|TRBJ2-5|once
CASSRTGGLFQETQYF
TGCGCCAGCAGCCGTACAGGGGGCCTGTTCCAAGAGACCCAGTACTTC
>-|TRBV18|TRBJ2-7|-
CASSPSSGPPYEQYF
TGTGCCAGCTCCCCTAGTAGCGGCCCCCCCTACGAGCAGTACTTC
>-|TRBV5-4|TRBJ2-2|-
CASSLVGGPTGELFF
TGTGCCAGCAGCTTGGTCGGGGGTCCGACCGGGGAGCTGTTTTTT
>-|TRBV12-5|TRBJ2-4|-
CASGLVHLFQSPSLAKNIQYF
TGTGCTAGTGGTTTGGTACATTTATTCCAGTCTCCCTCGCTAGCCAAAAACATTCAGTACTTC
>-|TRBV7-9|TRBJ2-1|once
CASSLGTGENEQFF
TGTGCCAGCAGCTTAGGAACCGGGGAAAATGAGCAGTTCTTC
>TRBD1|TRBV9|TRBJ1-2|-
CASSTWALTGEGYTF
TGTGCCAGCAGTACCTGGGCCTTGACAGGGGAAGGCTACACCTTC
>TRBD2|TRBV5-1|TRBJ2-1|-
CASSLAPAGVRNEQFF
TGCGCCAGCAGCTTGGCCCCGGCGGGAGTGAGGAATGAGCAGTTCTTC
>TRBD1|TRBV5-1|TRBJ2-1|once
CASSPGQGAGNEQFF
TGCGCCAGCAGCCCGGGACAGGGGGCCGGGAATGAGCAGTTCTTC
>TRBD2|TRBV6-5|TRBJ2-5|-
CASSSLSGGAETQYF
TGTGCCAGCAGCTCCCTTAGCGGGGGGGCCGAGACCCAGTACTTC
>TRBD2|TRBV5-1|TRBJ2-3|-
CASSSPSGVTDTQYF
TGCGCCAGCAGCTCCCCTAGCGGGGTGACAGATACGCAGTATTTT
>TRBD2|TRBV7-2|TRBJ2-5|-
CASSRGLAGAQETQYF
TGTGCCAGCAGCCGGGGACTAGCGGGAGCACAAGAGACCCAGTACTTC
>TRBD2|TRBV5-1|TRBJ2-1|-
CASSLSSGIDNEQFF
TGCGCCAGCAGCTTGAGTAGCGGGATAGACAATGAGCAGTTCTTC
>-|TRBV30|TRBJ2-7|-
CAWSPSSYEQYF
TGTGCCTGGAGTCCCTCCTCCTACGAGCAGTACTTC
>-|TRBV5-6|TRBJ2-3|-
CASSFPLGSTDTQYF
TGTGCCAGCAGCTTCCCTTTAGGGAGCACAGATACGCAGTATTTT
>TRBD1|TRBV27|TRBJ2-1|-
CASSSGQVINEQFF
TGTGCCAGCAGTTCGGGACAGGTAATCAATGAGCAGTTCTTC
>-|TRBV15|TRBJ2-5|-
CATSRDPTGPETQYF
TGTGCCACCAGCAGAGATCCTACAGGACCTGAGACCCAGTACTTC
>-|TRBV29-1|TRBJ1-1|-
CSVEGRLNTEAFF
TGCAGCGTTGAGGGTCGGCTGAACACTGAAGCTTTCTTT
>TRBD1|TRBV19|TRBJ1-6|-
CASRTTGGSSPLHF
TGTGCCAGCCGAACTACAGGGGGGTCTTCACCCCTCCACTTT
>-|TRBV19|TRBJ2-5|-
CASSITGETQYF
TGTGCCAGTAGTATAACGGGGGAGACCCAGTACTTC
>TRBD1|TRBV6-5|TRBJ2-7|-
CASSYWGQGRSIEQYF
TGTGCCAGCAGTTATTGGGGACAGGGGCGCTCCATCGAGCAGTACTTC
>-|TRBV6-6|TRBJ2-2|-
CASSYSGGQSAGELFF
TGTGCCAGCAGTTACTCGGGAGGACAGAGCGCCGGGGAGCTGTTTTTT